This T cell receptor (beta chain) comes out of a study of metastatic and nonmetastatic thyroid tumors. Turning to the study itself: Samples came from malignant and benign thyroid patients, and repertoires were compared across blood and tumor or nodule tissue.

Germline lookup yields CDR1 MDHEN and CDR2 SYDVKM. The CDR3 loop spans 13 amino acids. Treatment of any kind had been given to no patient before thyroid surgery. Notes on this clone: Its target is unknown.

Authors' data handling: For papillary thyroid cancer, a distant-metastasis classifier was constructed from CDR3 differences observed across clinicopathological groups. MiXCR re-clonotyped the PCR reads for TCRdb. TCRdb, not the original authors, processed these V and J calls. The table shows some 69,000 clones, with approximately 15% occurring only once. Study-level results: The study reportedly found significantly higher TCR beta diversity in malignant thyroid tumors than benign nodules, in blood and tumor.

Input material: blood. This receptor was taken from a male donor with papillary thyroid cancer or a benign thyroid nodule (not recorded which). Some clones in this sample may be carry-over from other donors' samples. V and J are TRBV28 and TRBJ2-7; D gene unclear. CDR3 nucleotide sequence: TGTGTCAGCAGTAGCCTTGCCTCCTACGAGCAGTACGTC. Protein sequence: CVSSSLASYEQYV.